The subject of this entry is one T cell receptor (beta chain). Its antigen is undetermined. V shed 5 bases and J 10 bases; nucleotides not matched to a gene: 14. Germline V gene data show CDR1 as SGHTA and CDR2 as FQGNSA. This CDR3 is built from 16 residues. The data are from a study of cytomegalovirus exposure and HLA in healthy donors. Study-wide points: The study dropped some indistinguishable V segments, TRBV6-2 and TRBV6-3 among them. Most of the TCR beta V segments (in an earlier analysis) were productive either about 90% or about 30% of the time. The authors later found HLA-associated TCR beta chains more clonally expanded than equally common others.

With 60 Vbeta and 13 Jbeta primers, the PCR was carried out. Profiled with immunoSEQ multiplex PCR; TCRdb holds only in-frame clones, not every one. The data show around 200,000 clones, about 80% seen once. The chain combines TRBV7-2 with TRBJ2-1, with 10 bases aligning to TRBD2. The receptor comes from a woman between 55 and 75 years old in good health and CMV-seropositive. Sequenced: PBMCs. CDR3 protein: CASSPQVASGSGEQFF. The CDR3 DNA reads as TGTGCCAGCAGCCCCCAGGTGGCTAGCGGGAGTGGCGAGCAGTTCTTC.